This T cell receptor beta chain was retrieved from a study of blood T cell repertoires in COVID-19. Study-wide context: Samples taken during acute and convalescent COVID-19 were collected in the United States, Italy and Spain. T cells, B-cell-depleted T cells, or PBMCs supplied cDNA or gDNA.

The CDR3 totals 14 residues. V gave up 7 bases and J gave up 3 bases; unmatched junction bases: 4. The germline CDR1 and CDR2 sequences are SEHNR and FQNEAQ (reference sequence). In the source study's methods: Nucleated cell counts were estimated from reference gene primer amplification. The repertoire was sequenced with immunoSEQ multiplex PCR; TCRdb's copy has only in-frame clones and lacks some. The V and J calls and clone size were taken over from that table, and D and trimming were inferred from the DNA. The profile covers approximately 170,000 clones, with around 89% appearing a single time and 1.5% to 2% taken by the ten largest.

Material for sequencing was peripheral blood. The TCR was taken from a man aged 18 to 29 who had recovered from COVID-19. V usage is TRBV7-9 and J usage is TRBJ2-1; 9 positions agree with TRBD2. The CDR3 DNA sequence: TGTGCCAGCACCCAAGCGGGAGGCTACAATGAGCAGTTCTTC. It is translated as CASTQAGGYNEQFF.